This T cell receptor (beta chain) was identified during a study of spatial heterogeneity in lung cancer. Study background: Each unique TCR and UMI combination was seen more than ten times on average in raw reads. Findings and caveats of the study: Ubiquitous expanded tumor TCRs surfaced in blood more at resection than they did at follow-up.

Single TCR cDNA molecules each had their own unique molecular identifier. TCRdb processed the 5' RACE reads anew with MiXCR; each CDR3 protein has one entry. The table lists about 90,000 distinct CDR3 sequences, 7% to 9% of them singletons. As to time point: sample taken at primary tumor resection. Whole RNA, which was extracted from tumor, nontumor lung tissue or frozen PBMC, was sequenced without any cell sorting. Patients with untreated early-stage non-small cell lung cancer, numbering 72, were the donors. Turning to this clonotype: As yet, its antigen is unknown.

This TCR came from a male donor with early-stage non-small cell lung cancer. Here the sequenced sample was PBMCs, taken at surgery.

The CDR3 DNA sequence: TGTGCCAGCAGTTCACGTGCAGGCACCGGGGAGCTGTTTTTT. Translated, it gives CASSSRAGTGELFF. This chain links TRBV6-5 with TRBJ2-2; D unresolved. The CDR3 contains 14 residues. Germline CDR1 and CDR2: MNHEY and SVGAGI. V was cut by 4 bases and J by 4 bases, with 10 bases left in between.